This T cell receptor (beta chain) comes out of a study of metastatic and nonmetastatic thyroid tumors. As for the study in general: The study looked at repertoires side by side in blood and in tumor or nodule tissue from malignant and benign thyroid patients.

Trimming stripped 0 bases from V and 3 bases from J, with 6 bases between. Germline assignment: CDR1 GTSNPN and CDR2 SVGIG (reference sequence). This CDR3 has 13 amino acids. Thyroid surgery was preceded by no treatment in any patient. This clone was detected many times. Its antigen is unknown. TCRdb reprocessed the PCR reads using MiXCR. The sample shows about 40,000 clones, approximately 19% of them seen only once. Study-wide results and limits: Significantly greater TCR beta diversity was reportedly found in malignant thyroid tumors than in benign nodules (in blood and tumor).

This sequence joins TRBV30 and TRBJ1-3; D unclear. The receptor was isolated from a female donor with papillary thyroid cancer or a benign thyroid nodule (not recorded which). Some clones in this sample may be carry-over from other donors' samples. The sample comprised tumor tissue. This chain's CDR3 is CAWSVRVGNTIYF. The CDR3 nucleotides are TGTGCCTGGAGTGTACGGGTTGGAAACACCATATATTTT.